These T cell receptor beta chains were read from a single sample in a study of T cell repertoires in cytomegalovirus infection. No antigen is known for these receptors. TCRdb called the reads again in MiXCR, with one record for every CDR3 protein. This table has approximately 140,000 distinct CDR3 sequences, 20% to 30% appearing once. Sequenced input: PBMCs, sequenced either directly or after in vitro stimulation (not recorded which). These receptors came from a human donor in good health (CMV status not recorded). Some clones in this sample may be carry-over from other donors' samples. Both conserved end residues are part of each CDR3. A D gene is named only where the DNA matches it firmly. Expanded clones are given a class, and other clones once, few, many or no size at all.

V gene	J gene	D gene	clone size	CDR3 protein	CDR3 DNA
TRBV20-1	TRBJ1-1	.	.	CSASRGGTNTEAFF	TGCAGTGCTAGCCGAGGGGGGACGAACACTGAAGCTTTCTTT
TRBV7-2	TRBJ2-1	.	many	CASSQRQYNEQFF	TGTGCCAGCAGCCAGAGGCAATACAATGAGCAGTTCTTC
TRBV7-4	TRBJ2-3	.	few	CASSFRDLDTDTQYF	TGTGCCAGCAGCTTTCGGGACTTAGACACAGATACGCAGTATTTT
TRBV12-3/TRBV12-4	TRBJ1-2	.	few	CASSPREGGGYTF	TGTGCCAGCAGTCCCCGAGAGGGAGGTGGCTACACCTTC
TRBV28	TRBJ1-1	.	.	CASSPTGTKIGTEAFF	TGTGCCAGCAGCCCTACCGGGACGAAAATTGGGACTGAAGCTTTCTTT
TRBV6-2/TRBV6-3	TRBJ1-3	.	.	CASSAGTLGNTIYF	TGTGCCAGCAGCGCCGGGACCCTAGGAAACACCATATATTTT
TRBV11-2	TRBJ2-3	.	.	CASSFGEPTDTQYF	TGTGCCAGCAGCTTCGGCGAACCCACAGATACGCAGTATTTT
TRBV7-4	TRBJ2-3	.	.	CASSPQGVSDTQYF	TGTGCCAGCAGTCCACAGGGAGTTTCAGATACGCAGTATTTT
TRBV6-5	TRBJ2-1	TRBD2	.	CASSYSPGLAGLVGEQFF	TGTGCCAGCAGTTACTCACCGGGACTAGCGGGACTAGTGGGTGAGCAGTTCTTC
TRBV12-3/TRBV12-4	TRBJ2-7	TRBD2	many	CASSFGLAGSYEQYF	TGTGCCAGCAGTTTCGGACTAGCAGGCTCCTACGAGCAGTACTTC
TRBV12-3/TRBV12-4	TRBJ2-1	.	many	CASSLVGRGGPEDEQFF	TGTGCCAGCAGTTTAGTCGGTCGGGGAGGACCCGAGGATGAGCAGTTCTTC